The rows below give T cell receptor beta chains drawn from one sample of a study of blood T cell repertoires in COVID-19. Method: immunoSEQ multiplex PCR; TCRdb's copy keeps in-frame clones and lacks some. The table records more than 300,000 clones, roughly four fifths of them present only once. Sequencing was carried out using PBMCs or T cells enriched from blood (not recorded which). The receptors shown here come from a woman between 45 and 65 years old who had recovered from COVID-19. Each CDR3 is given with its conserved first and last residue. A D gene is named only where the DNA matches it firmly. Some rows have no size entry. The others give once, few or many, or a class for an expanded clone.

abundance,j_gene,d_gene,v_gene,CDR3aa,CDR3nt
NA,TRBJ1-1,NA,TRBV11-3,CASSSRGGDSEAFF,TGTGCCAGCAGCTCCCGGGGGGGGGACTCTGAAGCTTTCTTT
NA,TRBJ1-2,TRBD1,TRBV4-3,CASSQQTGTGYTF,TGCGCCAGCAGCCAACAGACAGGGACGGGCTACACCTTC
NA,TRBJ2-7,TRBD1,TRBV5-4,CASSAGQGVPLHF,TGTGCCAGCAGCGCCGGACAGGGGGTTCCCCTACACTTC
NA,TRBJ1-2,TRBD1,TRBV10-3,CAIRASIRTGGLDGYTF,TGTGCCATCAGGGCATCGATTAGGACAGGGGGTCTGGATGGCTACACCTTC
NA,TRBJ1-3,NA,TRBV19,CATGQLSSGNTIYF,TGTGCCACCGGACAGTTGAGCTCTGGAAACACCATATATTTT
NA,TRBJ2-7,NA,TRBV3-1/TRBV3-2,CASSQEFGGSSYEQYF,TGTGCCAGCAGCCAAGAATTTGGGGGGAGTAGCTACGAGCAGTACTTC
few,TRBJ1-1,NA,TRBV18,CASSPSGSSGGTEAFF,TGTGCCAGCTCACCATCTGGGTCGTCGGGTGGGACTGAAGCTTTCTTT
NA,TRBJ1-2,NA,TRBV7-8,CASSLAGRGYGYTF,TGTGCCAGCAGCTTAGCGGGGCGCGGCTATGGCTACACCTTC
NA,TRBJ2-2,TRBD2,TRBV11-2,CASSRLAGKTGELFF,TGTGCCAGCAGCCGCCTAGCGGGAAAAACCGGGGAGCTGTTTTTT
NA,TRBJ2-5,NA,TRBV21-1,CASRRQGPETQYF,TGTGCCAGCAGAAGACAGGGCCCCGAGACCCAGTACTTC
NA,TRBJ1-4,NA,TRBV29-1,CSGGRPPGKLFF,TGCAGCGGTGGCCGCCCCCCGGGAAAACTGTTTTTT
NA,TRBJ1-4,NA,TRBV19,CASSMGPGDEKLFF,TGTGCCAGTAGTATGGGCCCCGGGGATGAAAAACTGTTTTTT
NA,TRBJ2-7,TRBD1,TRBV5-6,CASSLLGQGNYEQYF,TGTGCCAGCAGCTTGTTGGGACAGGGTAACTACGAGCAGTACTTC
NA,TRBJ1-3,TRBD1,TRBV5-1,CASSLIPSQLRDSGSSGNTIYF,TGCGCCAGCAGCTTGATTCCGTCTCAGTTAAGGGACAGTGGGAGCTCTGGAAACACCATATATTTT
many,TRBJ2-6,NA,TRBV4-3,CASSQEEGSSSGANVLTF,TGCGCCAGCAGCCAAGAGGAGGGTAGCTCATCTGGGGCCAACGTCCTGACTTTC
once,TRBJ1-1,TRBD1,TRBV7-9,CASSPRNPTGPEAFF,TGTGCCAGCAGCCCACGAAACCCGACAGGGCCTGAAGCTTTCTTT
once,TRBJ2-1,TRBD1,TRBV2,CASRKDRATYNEQFF,TGTGCCAGCAGAAAGGACAGGGCCACCTACAATGAGCAGTTCTTC
few,TRBJ1-1,NA,TRBV4-2,CASSQEPRAPEAFF,TGTGCCAGCAGCCAAGAACCCCGAGCGCCTGAAGCTTTCTTT
NA,TRBJ2-1,TRBD1,TRBV19,CASSIHRGFGEQFF,TGTGCCAGTAGTATTCACAGGGGATTTGGTGAGCAGTTCTTC
NA,TRBJ2-1,TRBD2,TRBV27,CASSKNGLDNEQFF,TGTGCCAGCAGCAAAAACGGACTAGACAATGAGCAGTTCTTC
NA,TRBJ2-1,TRBD1,TRBV10-3,CAIKGQGYNEQFF,TGTGCCATCAAGGGACAGGGGTACAATGAGCAGTTCTTC
NA,TRBJ2-3,NA,TRBV6-5,CAIGQQSTDTQYF,TGTGCCATAGGACAGCAGAGCACAGATACGCAGTATTTT
NA,TRBJ2-7,NA,TRBV2,CASSEALRQEQYF,TGTGCCAGCAGTGAAGCTCTTAGACAGGAGCAGTACTTC
NA,TRBJ1-1,TRBD1,TRBV5-4,CASSPGTGLMNTEAFF,TGTGCCAGCAGCCCCGGGACAGGCCTTATGAACACTGAAGCTTTCTTT
few,TRBJ1-4,TRBD1,TRBV30,CAWSVRRGATNEKLFF,TGTGCCTGGAGTGTACGCAGGGGGGCAACTAATGAAAAACTGTTTTTT
NA,TRBJ2-1,TRBD2,TRBV7-9,CASSTPRGGNYNEQFF,TGTGCCAGCAGCACCCCTCGGGGGGGCAATTACAATGAGCAGTTCTTC
NA,TRBJ2-2,TRBD2,TRBV4-2,CASSATSGGAFGELFF,TGTGCCAGCAGCGCCACTAGCGGGGGGGCCTTCGGGGAGCTGTTTTTT
few,TRBJ1-5,TRBD1,TRBV15,CATSRATKSPGQGNQPQHF,TGTGCCACCAGCAGAGCTACCAAATCTCCGGGACAGGGCAATCAGCCCCAGCATTTT
NA,TRBJ1-6,NA,TRBV4-3,CASSQDRNSPLHF,TGCGCCAGCAGCCAAGATCGGAATTCACCCCTCCACTTT
NA,TRBJ2-7,NA,TRBV20-1,CSASPTTYEQYF,TGCAGTGCTAGTCCTACGACCTACGAGCAGTACTTC
NA,TRBJ2-1,TRBD2,TRBV14,CASSFLGLAGINEQFF,TGTGCCAGCAGCTTCCTCGGACTAGCGGGAATTAATGAGCAGTTCTTC
once,TRBJ2-6,TRBD1,TRBV11-3,CASSGPLDRTAGANVLTF,TGTGCCAGCAGCGGGCCCCTGGACAGGACCGCTGGGGCCAACGTCCTGACTTTC
NA,TRBJ2-7,TRBD1,TRBV6-5,CASSYSVGQAYEQYF,TGTGCCAGCAGTTACTCTGTCGGACAGGCCTACGAGCAGTACTTC
NA,TRBJ2-2,TRBD2,TRBV30,CARKREGYGELFF,TGTGCCCGAAAGCGGGAGGGATACGGGGAGCTGTTTTTT
NA,TRBJ1-2,NA,TRBV10-3,CAISESTDYGYTF,TGTGCCATCAGTGAGTCTACGGACTATGGCTACACCTTC
NA,TRBJ2-1,TRBD2,TRBV19,CASSRSGTSGARSYNEQFF,TGTGCCAGTAGTAGATCCGGGACTAGCGGGGCCCGCTCCTACAATGAGCAGTTCTTC
NA,TRBJ1-6,TRBD1,TRBV5-4,CASSLTGDSPLHF,TGTGCCAGCAGCCTGACAGGGGATTCACCCCTCCACTTT
NA,TRBJ1-5,NA,TRBV7-2,CASSLVGGRGQPQHF,TGTGCCAGCAGCTTAGTCGGGGGGCGCGGTCAGCCCCAGCATTTT
NA,TRBJ1-6,NA,TRBV18,CASSPGANSPLHF,TGTGCCAGCTCACCGGGGGCCAATTCACCCCTCCACTTT
NA,TRBJ2-1,TRBD1,TRBV3-1/TRBV3-2,CASSLRTGGNEQFF,TGTGCCAGCAGCCTTAGGACAGGGGGCAATGAGCAGTTCTTC
NA,TRBJ1-1,TRBD1,TRBV7-9,CASSPDRSITEAFF,TGTGCCAGCAGCCCGGACAGGTCAATAACTGAAGCTTTCTTT
NA,TRBJ2-5,TRBD2,TRBV18,CASSAATSGSLETQYF,TGTGCCAGCTCAGCCGCGACTAGCGGGAGCTTGGAGACCCAGTACTTC
NA,TRBJ2-5,TRBD2,TRBV7-9,CASSLFSGVQETQYF,TGTGCCAGCAGCCTATTTAGCGGGGTCCAAGAGACCCAGTACTTC
once,TRBJ1-1,NA,TRBV4-1,CASSQGQNTEAFF,TGCGCCAGCAGCCAAGGTCAGAACACTGAAGCTTTCTTT
NA,TRBJ1-1,NA,TRBV5-6,CASSFTANTEAFF,TGTGCCAGCAGCTTCACAGCGAACACTGAAGCTTTCTTT
NA,TRBJ2-2,TRBD2,TRBV10-3,CAISGTSGSLNTGELFF,TGTGCCATCTCCGGGACTAGCGGGAGTTTGAACACCGGGGAGCTGTTTTTT
NA,TRBJ1-1,TRBD1,TRBV7-9,CASSVYRDRVNEAFF,TGTGCCAGCAGCGTATACCGGGACAGGGTTAATGAAGCTTTCTTT
NA,TRBJ1-2,TRBD1,TRBV9,CASSVIRGTAYGYTF,TGTGCCAGCAGCGTAATCCGAGGGACAGCCTATGGCTACACCTTC
once,TRBJ1-4,TRBD1,TRBV7-9,CASSPQGGSSEKLFF,TGTGCCAGCAGCCCTCAGGGGGGTTCGAGCGAAAAACTGTTTTTT
NA,TRBJ1-3,NA,TRBV19,CASSIPGFPSGNTIYF,TGTGCCAGTAGTATTCCAGGGTTCCCCTCTGGAAACACCATATATTTT
NA,TRBJ1-3,NA,TRBV5-4,CASSHPNSGNTIYF,TGTGCCAGCAGCCACCCAAACAGCGGAAACACCATATATTTT
once,TRBJ1-6,TRBD1,TRBV2,CASSEGRTGGSPLHF,TGTGCCAGCAGTGAAGGGAGGACAGGGGGATCACCCCTCCACTTT
once,TRBJ2-7,NA,TRBV5-1,CASSWRAGKSTYEQYF,TGCGCCAGCAGCTGGAGGGCAGGAAAGTCCACCTACGAGCAGTACTTC
few,TRBJ1-2,NA,TRBV14,CASSQQGPNYGYTF,TGTGCCAGCAGCCAACAGGGGCCCAACTATGGCTACACCTTC
NA,TRBJ2-3,TRBD2,TRBV9,CASSVGLADTDTQYF,TGTGCCAGCAGCGTAGGACTAGCGGACACAGATACGCAGTATTTT